A selection of T cell receptor beta chains follows, all from one sample in a study of shared clonotypes between healthy human individuals. Sequenced by immunoSEQ multiplex PCR; TCRdb stores in-frame clones only, minus some. This repertoire shows 1,500,000 or so clones, roughly 97% found once; its top ten account for approximately 1.1%. The specimen sequenced was naive CD4+ T cells sorted from blood. The receptor set was obtained from a man aged 25-40 years in good health. Each CDR3 is given with its conserved first and last residue. D genes are given only for firm matches. Clone size is stated in some rows and not others, as once, few, many or a class when expanded.

d_gene,j_gene,v_gene,abundance,CDR3aa,CDR3nt
.,TRBJ2-1,TRBV7-3,once,CASSPVVGSYNEQFF,TGTGCCAGCAGCCCCGTCGTGGGCTCCTACAATGAGCAGTTCTTC
.,TRBJ2-7,TRBV9,.,CASSVGERVTLYEQYF,TGTGCCAGCAGCGTGGGGGAGCGGGTGACTCTCTACGAGCAGTACTTC
.,TRBJ2-1,TRBV7-8,.,CASSLLIQRGLNEQFF,TGTGCCAGCAGCTTATTGATTCAGCGAGGACTTAATGAGCAGTTCTTC
.,TRBJ2-2,TRBV11-3,.,CASSLWRDSTGELFF,TGTGCCAGCAGCTTATGGCGGGACTCCACCGGGGAGCTGTTTTTT
.,TRBJ1-5,TRBV11-2,.,CASSPDTPGVQPQHF,TGTGCCAGCAGCCCGGACACCCCGGGGGTCCAGCCCCAGCATTTT
TRBD1,TRBJ2-2,TRBV5-1,.,CASSFLQGAGNTGELFF,TGCGCCAGCAGTTTCCTGCAGGGGGCAGGCAACACCGGGGAGCTGTTTTTT
.,TRBJ2-7,TRBV4-1,.,CASSQDAGEQSYEQYF,TGCGCCAGCAGCCAAGACGCCGGGGAGCAGTCCTACGAGCAGTACTTC
TRBD1,TRBJ1-2,TRBV19,.,CASRPLDRDYGYTF,TGTGCCAGTAGGCCCTTGGACAGGGACTATGGCTACACCTTC
TRBD1,TRBJ2-1,TRBV29-1,.,CSGRDRGTSYEQFF,TGCAGCGGTCGGGACAGGGGTACCTCCTATGAGCAGTTCTTC
.,TRBJ2-1,TRBV21-1,.,CASSSVGREQFF,TGTGCCAGCAGCAGTGTGGGGCGTGAGCAGTTCTTC
TRBD2,TRBJ2-3,TRBV7-2,.,CASSRTSGRGDTQYF,TGTGCCAGCTCTAGGACTAGCGGGAGAGGCGATACGCAGTATTTT
.,TRBJ1-5,TRBV11-2,.,CASSLEQGRNKPQHF,TGTGCCAGCAGCTTAGAACAGGGCCGAAACAAGCCCCAGCATTTT
.,TRBJ2-1,TRBV7-9,.,CASSFVDEQFF,TGTGCCAGCAGCTTTGTAGATGAGCAGTTCTTC
TRBD1,TRBJ2-2,TRBV27,.,CASSLLGTGLNGELFF,TGTGCCAGCAGTTTATTAGGGACAGGGTTAAACGGGGAGCTGTTTTTT
TRBD1,TRBJ1-2,TRBV19,.,CASSAQDRYRGYTF,TGTGCCAGTAGTGCCCAGGACAGGTACCGTGGCTACACCTTC
TRBD1,TRBJ2-2,TRBV29-1,.,CSALNTGERTGELFF,TGCAGCGCCCTGAACACAGGGGAAAGGACCGGGGAGCTGTTTTTT